This T cell receptor beta chain was captured by sequencing in a study of control samples from healthy donors and cancer patients (dated by TCRdb to 2018 to 2020). The library came from the immunoSEQ multiplex PCR assay. TCRdb's version of the immuneACCESS table is confined to in-frame rearrangements and falls short of the full clone set. An unresolved V gene accounts for under half of the shortfall where checked; the remainder is of unknown origin. This sample holds fewer than 500,000 clones; about 93% were observed only once. Jointly, the top ten make up over 5.5% of the sample. Ends trimmed: V by 1 base, J by 4 bases; bases unmatched to a gene: 10. The CDR3 measures 17 amino acids from cysteine to phenylalanine. Only CDR3 DNA remains: 51 bases, in frame from the first base. CDR1 MDHEN and CDR2 SYDVKM are derived from the germline V gene. Notes on this clone: No cognate antigen has been identified for it. No qualities accompany the bases; no much larger clone lies one base away.

Sample: PBMCs. This sequence was found in a man aged 40-55 years with head and neck cancer. Recombination linked TRBV28 to TRBJ2-3; 8 of the junction bases match TRBD1. Here is the DNA: TGTGCCAGCAGTTTATTTCTTGGCAGGGGGCGCCCAGATACGCAGTATTTT. Protein translation: CASSLFLGRGRPDTQYF.